A single sample gave rise to the 5 T cell receptor beta chains below, sequenced in a study of cytomegalovirus exposure and HLA in healthy donors. Use of 60 Vbeta and 13 Jbeta primers characterized the PCR. Here immunoSEQ multiplex PCR was the method, and the copy in TCRdb shows in-frame clones only, minus some. The data contain approximately 160,000 clones, roughly 80% of them singletons. The sample was PBMCs. The receptors originated from a middle-aged man in good health and CMV-seropositive.

The rearrangement uses TRBV18 and TRBJ1-4; 7 bases map to TRBD1. This CDR3 contains 16 residues. Germline V gene sequence: CDR1 KGHSH, CDR2 LQKENI. The V segment lost 4 bases and the J segment 5 bases; nucleotides outside the gene matches: 10. The CDR3 sequence is CASSRPSGQYNEKLFF. The CDR3 DNA reads as TGTGCCAGCTCACGACCGTCGGGACAGTACAATGAAAAACTGTTTTTT.

This rearrangement joins TRBV5-1 to TRBJ1-5; D is possibly TRBD1 (6 bases). There are 15 residues in the CDR3. Germline V gene lookup returns CDR1 SGHRS and CDR2 YFSETQ. Trimming removed 0 bases at V and 6 bases at J, with 13 bases between. The CDR3: CASSLEGGVGQPQHF. CDR3 in DNA: TGCGCCAGCAGCTTGGAGGGGGGGGTGGGTCAGCCCCAGCATTTT.

J is TRBJ1-1 and V is TRBV5-1; the D gene is possibly TRBD1 (6 bases). V dropped 4 bases and J dropped 1 base, with 11 bases sitting between them. Germline V gene data show CDR1 as SGHRS and CDR2 as YFSETQ. The CDR3 contains 14 residues. Here the CDR3 DNA reads TGCGCCAGCAGCCTACAGGGATCGAACACTGAAGCTTTCTTT. Its protein is CASSLQGSNTEAFF.

The chain uses TRBV15 and TRBJ2-3, with D tentatively TRBD2 (6 bases). Germline V gene lookup returns CDR1 LNHNV and CDR2 YYDKDF (reference sequence). The V gene lost 0 bases and the J gene lost 0 bases, with 7 bases spanning the gap. This CDR3 has 15 amino acids. In DNA form, the CDR3 reads TGTGCCACCAGCAGAGATGGGACTAGCACAGATACGCAGTATTTT. Encoded protein: CATSRDGTSTDTQYF.

J is TRBJ1-5 and V is TRBV4-2, with D maybe TRBD1 (6 bases). Germline lookup yields CDR1 LGHNA and CDR2 YNFKEQ. Trimming took off 3 bases at V and 1 base at J, with 10 bases between the two ends. The CDR3 contains 15 residues. CDR3 amino acids: CASSQVDRSNQPQHF. The DNA of the CDR3 is TGTGCCAGCAGCCAGGTAGACAGGAGCAATCAGCCCCAGCATTTT.